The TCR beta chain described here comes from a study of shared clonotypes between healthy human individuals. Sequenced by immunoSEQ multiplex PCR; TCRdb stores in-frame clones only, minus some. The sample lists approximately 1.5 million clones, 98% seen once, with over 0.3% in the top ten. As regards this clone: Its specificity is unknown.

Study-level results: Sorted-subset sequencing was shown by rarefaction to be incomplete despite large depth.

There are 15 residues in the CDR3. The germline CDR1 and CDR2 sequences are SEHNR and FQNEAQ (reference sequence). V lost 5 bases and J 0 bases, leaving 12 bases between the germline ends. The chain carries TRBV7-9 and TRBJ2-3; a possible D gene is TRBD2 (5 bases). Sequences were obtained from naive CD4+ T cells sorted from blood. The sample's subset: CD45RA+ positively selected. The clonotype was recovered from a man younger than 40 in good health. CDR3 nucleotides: TGTGCCAGCAGCCTGAGGACTTTTAGCACAGATACGCAGTATTTT. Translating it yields CASSLRTFSTDTQYF.